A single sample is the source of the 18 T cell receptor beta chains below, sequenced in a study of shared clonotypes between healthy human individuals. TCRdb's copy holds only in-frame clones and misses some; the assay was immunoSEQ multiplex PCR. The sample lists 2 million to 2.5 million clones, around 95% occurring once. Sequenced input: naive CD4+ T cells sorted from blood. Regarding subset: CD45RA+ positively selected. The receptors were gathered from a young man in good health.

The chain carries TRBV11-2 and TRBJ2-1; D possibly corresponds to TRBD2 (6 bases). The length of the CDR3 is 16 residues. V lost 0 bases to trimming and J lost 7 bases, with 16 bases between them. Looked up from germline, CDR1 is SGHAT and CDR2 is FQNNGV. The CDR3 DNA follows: TGTGCCAGCAGCTTAGAAGATCTAACCCGGGGGAATGAGCAGTTCTTC. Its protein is CASSLEDLTRGNEQFF.

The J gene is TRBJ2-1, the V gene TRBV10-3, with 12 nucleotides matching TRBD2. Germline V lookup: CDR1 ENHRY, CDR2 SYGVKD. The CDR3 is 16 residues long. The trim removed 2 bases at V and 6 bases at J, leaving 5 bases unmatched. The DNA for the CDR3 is TGTGCCATCAGTGAGGATCCGGGACTAGCGGGCAATGAGCAGTTCTTC. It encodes CAISEDPGLAGNEQFF.

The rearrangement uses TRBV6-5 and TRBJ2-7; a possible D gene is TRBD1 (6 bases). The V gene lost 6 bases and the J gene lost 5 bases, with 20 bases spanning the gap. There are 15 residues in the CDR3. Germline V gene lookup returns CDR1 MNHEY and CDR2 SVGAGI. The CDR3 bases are TGTGCCAGCAGCCAGGACAGTCCCTTCTGGAACGAGCAGTACTTC. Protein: CASSQDSPFWNEQYF.

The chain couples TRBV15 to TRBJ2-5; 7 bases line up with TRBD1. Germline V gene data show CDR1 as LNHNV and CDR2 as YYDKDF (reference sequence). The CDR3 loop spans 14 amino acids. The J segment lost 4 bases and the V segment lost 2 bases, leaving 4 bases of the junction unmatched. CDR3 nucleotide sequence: TGTGCCACCAGCAGACAACAGGGGAGAGAGACCCAGTACTTC. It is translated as CATSRQQGRETQYF.

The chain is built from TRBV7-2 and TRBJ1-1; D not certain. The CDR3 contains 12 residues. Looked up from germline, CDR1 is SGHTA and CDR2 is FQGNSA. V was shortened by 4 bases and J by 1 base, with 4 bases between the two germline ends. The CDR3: CASSSQNTEAFF. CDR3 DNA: TGTGCCAGCAGCTCTCAGAACACTGAAGCTTTCTTT.

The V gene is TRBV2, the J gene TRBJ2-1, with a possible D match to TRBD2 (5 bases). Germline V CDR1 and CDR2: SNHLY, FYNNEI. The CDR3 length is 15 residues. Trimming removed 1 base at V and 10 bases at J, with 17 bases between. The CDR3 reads CASSEGTSSPEEQFF. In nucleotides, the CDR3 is TGTGCCAGCAGTGAAGGGACTTCAAGCCCCGAGGAGCAGTTCTTC.

Written as DNA, the CDR3 is TGTGCCAGCACCTCGGAGGCAGGGCTGAATACGCAGTATTTT. Its protein product is CASTSEAGLNTQYF. The chain employs TRBV2 and TRBJ2-3; D may be TRBD1 or TRBD2 (5 bases each). This CDR3 contains 14 residues. Trimming stripped 7 bases from V and 7 bases from J, with 18 bases between. Germline CDR1 and CDR2: SNHLY and FYNNEI. Filled out from reference TRBV2 and TRBJ2-3, the complete variable domain reads EPEVTQTPSHQVTQMGQEVILRCVPISNHLYFYWYRQILGQKVEFLVSFYNNEISEKSEIFDDQFSVERPDGSNFTLKIRSTKLEDSAMYFCASTSEAGLNTQYFGPGTRLTVL.

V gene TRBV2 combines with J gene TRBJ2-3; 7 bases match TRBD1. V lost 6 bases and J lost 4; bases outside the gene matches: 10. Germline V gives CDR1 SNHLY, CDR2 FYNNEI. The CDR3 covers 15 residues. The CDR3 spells CASRMGQIVADTQYF. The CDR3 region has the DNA TGTGCCAGCAGAATGGGACAGATTGTTGCAGATACGCAGTATTTT.

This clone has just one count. CDR3 nucleotides: TGTGCCACCAGCAGAGAAGTCGATTCCTACGAGCAGTACTTC. Amino acid sequence: CATSREVDSYEQYF. The chain joins TRBV15 to TRBJ2-7; D remains unclear. V was clipped by 0 bases and J by 1 base, with 7 bases between them. This CDR3 region has 14 residues. Per germline, CDR1 LNHNV and CDR2 YYDKDF (reference sequence). Based on the CDR3 plus reference TRBV15 and TRBJ2-7, the full variable domain is DAMVIQNPRYQVTQFGKPVTLSCSQTLNHNVMYWYQQKSSQAPKLLFHYYDKDFNNEADTPDNFQSRRPNTSFCFLDIRSPGLGDTAMYLCATSREVDSYEQYFGPGTRLTVT.

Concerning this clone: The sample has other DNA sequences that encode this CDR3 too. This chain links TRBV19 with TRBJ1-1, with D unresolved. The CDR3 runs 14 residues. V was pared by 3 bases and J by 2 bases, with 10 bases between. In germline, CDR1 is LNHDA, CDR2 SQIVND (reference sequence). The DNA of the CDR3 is TGTGCCAGTAGTATGGTCCGGGGAAACACTGAAGCTTTCTTT. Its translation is CASSMVRGNTEAFF.

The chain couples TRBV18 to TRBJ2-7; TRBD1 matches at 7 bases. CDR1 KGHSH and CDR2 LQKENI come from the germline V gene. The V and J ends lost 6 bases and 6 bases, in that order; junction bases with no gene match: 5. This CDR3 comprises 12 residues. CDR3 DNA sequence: TGTGCCAGCTCCCAGGACAGGACCGAGCAGTACTTC. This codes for CASSQDRTEQYF.

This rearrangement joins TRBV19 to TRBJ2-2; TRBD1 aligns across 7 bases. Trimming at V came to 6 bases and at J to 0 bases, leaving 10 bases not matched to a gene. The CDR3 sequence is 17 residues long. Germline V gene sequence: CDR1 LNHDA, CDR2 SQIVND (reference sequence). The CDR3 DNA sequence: TGTGCCAGTAGCCTTCGACAGGGTGGTCCGAACACCGGGGAGCTGTTTTTT. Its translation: CASSLRQGGPNTGELFF.

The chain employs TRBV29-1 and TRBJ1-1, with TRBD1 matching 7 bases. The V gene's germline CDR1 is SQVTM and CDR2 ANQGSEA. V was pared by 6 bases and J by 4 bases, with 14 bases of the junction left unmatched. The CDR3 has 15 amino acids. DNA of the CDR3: TGCAGCGTATGCCGGGACAGTGATTTCAGCACTGAAGCTTTCTTT. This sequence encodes CSVCRDSDFSTEAFF.

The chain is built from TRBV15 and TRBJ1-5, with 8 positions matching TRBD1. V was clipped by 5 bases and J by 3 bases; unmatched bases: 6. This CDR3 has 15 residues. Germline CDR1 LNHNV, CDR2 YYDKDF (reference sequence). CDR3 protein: CATSPRTGNNQPQHF. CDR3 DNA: TGTGCCACCAGCCCCCGGACAGGGAACAATCAGCCCCAGCATTTT.

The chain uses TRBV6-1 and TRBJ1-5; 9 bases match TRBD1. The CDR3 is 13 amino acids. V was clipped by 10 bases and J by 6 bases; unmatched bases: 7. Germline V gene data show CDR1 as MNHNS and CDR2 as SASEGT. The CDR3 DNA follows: TGTGCCATCGGAACAGGGGGCGGTCAGCCCCAGCATTTT. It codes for CAIGTGGGQPQHF.

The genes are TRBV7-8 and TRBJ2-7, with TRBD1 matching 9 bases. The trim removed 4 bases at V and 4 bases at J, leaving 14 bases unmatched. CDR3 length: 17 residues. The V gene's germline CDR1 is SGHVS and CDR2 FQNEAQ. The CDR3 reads CASSSSNTGQGSYEQYF. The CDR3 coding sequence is TGTGCCAGCAGCTCGAGCAACACGGGACAGGGAAGTTACGAGCAGTACTTC.

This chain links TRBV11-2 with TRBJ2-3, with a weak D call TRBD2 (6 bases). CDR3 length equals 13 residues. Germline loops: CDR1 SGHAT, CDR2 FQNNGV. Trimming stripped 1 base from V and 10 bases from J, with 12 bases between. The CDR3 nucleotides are TGTGCCAGCAGCTTAGCCCCTCGGGACTCGCAGTATTTT. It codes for CASSLAPRDSQYF.

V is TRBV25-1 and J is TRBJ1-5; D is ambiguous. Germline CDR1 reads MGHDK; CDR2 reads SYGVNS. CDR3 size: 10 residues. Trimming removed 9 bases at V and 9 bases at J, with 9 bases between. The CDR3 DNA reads TGTGCCAGAGGTCGGCGGCCCCAGCATTTT. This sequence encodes CARGRRPQHF.